The rows below give T cell receptor beta chains drawn from one sample of a study of immune cell composition in non-small cell lung cancer. Sequencing was performed with immunoSEQ multiplex PCR; in TCRdb, only in-frame clones are kept and a portion is missing. Of under 4,000 clones in the sample, roughly four fifths were seen once. Sequences were obtained from lung tumor tissue. The source of these receptors is a human donor with non-small cell lung cancer. The CDR3 runs from the conserved cysteine through the conserved F or W. D genes are given only for firm matches.

v_gene	j_gene	d_gene	CDR3nt	CDR3aa
TRBV28	TRBJ1-2	-	TGTGCCAGCCGGACACTTCGACACTATGGCTACACCTTC	CASRTLRHYGYTF
TRBV27	TRBJ1-1	-	TGTGCCAGCAGTTCTCGGACAATGACTGAAGCTTTCTTT	CASSSRTMTEAFF
TRBV7-8	TRBJ2-1	TRBD2	TGTGCAACCACCCTTAGGGCAGGGTCTAGCGGTAGCTCCTACAATGAGCAGTTCTTC	CATTLRAGSSGSSYNEQFF
TRBV5-1	TRBJ1-2	-	TGCGCCAGCGGAAACGGGGGAAACTATGGCTACACCTTC	CASGNGGNYGYTF
TRBV28	TRBJ2-1	-	TGTGCCAGCAGATCCAGCTACAATGAGCAGTTCTTC	CASRSSYNEQFF
TRBV7-3	TRBJ2-2	-	TGTGCCAGCAGCCCCCAGAACACCGGGGAGCTGTTTTTT	CASSPQNTGELFF
TRBV6-1	TRBJ1-3	-	TGTGCCAGCAGTGAACAGGTCCCAGGGACTGGAAACACCATATATTTT	CASSEQVPGTGNTIYF
TRBV6-6	TRBJ1-5	TRBD1	TGTGCCAGCAGCTGGGACAGGGGTCAGCCCCAGCATTTT	CASSWDRGQPQHF
TRBV2	TRBJ2-1	TRBD1	TGTGCCAGCAGTGAGGACAGGATATACAATGAGCAGTTCTTC	CASSEDRIYNEQFF
TRBV27	TRBJ2-5	-	TGTGCCAGCAGACCTCTTTTTGGGGCAGGTCGTCTGGAGACCCAGTACTTC	CASRPLFGAGRLETQYF
TRBV5-1	TRBJ2-2	TRBD1	TGCGCCAGCAGCACCGGACAGGACACCGGGGAGCTGTTTTTT	CASSTGQDTGELFF
TRBV4-1	TRBJ2-1	TRBD2	TGCGCCAGCAGCCAAGATTCCGGGACTAGCGGGCCCTTTAATGAGCAGTTCTTC	CASSQDSGTSGPFNEQFF